Here is one TCR beta chain with its context. The antigen it binds to is not known. Base quality data are lacking; no much larger clone is found one base away. The CDR3 spans 14 residues, from the cysteine through the phenylalanine. Only the CDR3 DNA is retained, 42 bases long and in frame from the first base. Trimming at the junction amounts to 4 bases on V and 4 bases on J, and the germline ends lie 16 bases apart. Reading the germline V gene (reference sequence) gives CDR1 GTSNPN and CDR2 SVGIG. Synthetic TCR analog templates were spiked into each PCR to estimate absolute template abundance from read counts. TCRbeta CDR3 regions were amplified from genomic DNA with bias-controlled V and J gene primers using the immunoSEQ assay. Sequencing of rearranged TCRbeta segments was done at approximately 20X coverage. In the original analysis: Clustering was used to correct sequencing errors, and CDR3s were annotated against IMGT to assign V, D and J genes. Downstream analyses used only productive TCRbeta rearrangements, leaving out any out-of-frame or stop-codon sequences. To compute clonality, Shannon entropy was normalized by the log of the number of unique productive sequences and then subtracted from one. Clones differing between time points or between blood and tumor were identified by Fisher's exact test with Benjamini-Hochberg correction at adjusted p below 0.01. TCRdb mirrors the immuneACCESS table, restricted to in-frame sequences. Some clones are absent from its copies; in checked studies, under half trace to an unresolved V gene, and the reason for the others is unknown. The DNA gave D and trimming, while V, J and clone size come from that table. The sample table contains 45,000 to 50,000 clones; only one count was recorded for approximately 89% of them. The top ten hold about 4.2% of the sample.

These data originate in a study of PD-L1 blockade in urothelial cancer listed by TCRdb under 2017. With regard to the full study: All patients started therapy around 2014 and received atezolizumab 1,200 mg intravenously every 3 weeks. About 90% of the roughly 29 patients were males with bladder-origin urothelial cancer, and about 65% of the roughly 30 reported a prior smoking history. An ECOG performance status of 0 or 1 was recorded for the patients, and 0 to 3 prior chemotherapy regimens had been received by the patients. Blood samples were analyzed at 3 weeks after treatment start (second dose) and at 6 weeks after treatment start. Blood samples gave median yields of around 140,000 T cells and 82,636 unique TCRs, along with a median clonality of 0.080. The study was an exploratory multi-omic analysis of somatic, immune and clinical correlates of response to PD-L1 blockade with atezolizumab in urothelial cancer. Pretreatment tumor samples, along with matched peripheral blood serially collected before and after atezolizumab treatment, were subjected to TCR sequencing. Durable clinical benefit was defined as progression-free survival longer than 6 months, and TCR features were also tested against progression-free and overall survival. Whole exome sequencing and RNA sequencing of pretreatment tumors were performed alongside TCR sequencing in the same patients. Durable clinical benefit was achieved by nine patients but not by the remaining 20. Pretreatment blood TCR-seq was available for around 29 patients, at least one posttreatment blood collection was obtained for approximately 24 patients, and tumor TCR-seq was available for approximately 24 patients.

What the research found in general, with its limitations: A pretreatment peripheral blood TCR clonality below the median was linked to improved progression-free and overall survival. Because the sample size was small (n ≈ 30) and many of the analyses were exploratory, the results are meant to be hypothesis-generating. Patients with durable benefit showed greater expansion of tumor-associated TCR clones in peripheral blood 3 weeks after starting treatment (n ≈ 20, p = 0.022).

The cohort included roughly 30 patients with locally advanced or metastatic urothelial carcinoma who were treated at Memorial Sloan Kettering on a trial protocol. Peripheral blood mononuclear cells were collected pretreatment and during treatment, with between 1 and 8 total time points per patient. The Qiagen DNeasy Blood extraction kit was used to purify genomic DNA from total PBMCs and tumor samples. PBMCs were collected pretreatment and during treatment, and were isolated and stored as previously described. The chain is assembled from TRBV30 and TRBJ1-1; the D gene identity is not certain. This sequence was found in a man older than 75 with urothelial cancer. Sequencing was performed on PBMCs, taken around atezolizumab (anti-PD-L1) treatment. The bases are TGTGCCTGGACCGAACCTGGGAGGAGCACTGAAGCTTTCTTT. Translated, it reads CAWTEPGRSTEAFF.